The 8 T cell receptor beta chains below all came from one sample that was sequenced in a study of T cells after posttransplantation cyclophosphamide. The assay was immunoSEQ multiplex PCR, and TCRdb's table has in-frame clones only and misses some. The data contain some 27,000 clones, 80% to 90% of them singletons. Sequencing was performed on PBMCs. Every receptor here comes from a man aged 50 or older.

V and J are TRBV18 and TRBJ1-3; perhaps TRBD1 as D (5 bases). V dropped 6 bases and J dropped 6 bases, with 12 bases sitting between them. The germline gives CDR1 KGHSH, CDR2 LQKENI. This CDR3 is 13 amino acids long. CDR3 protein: CASSRDWPNTIYF. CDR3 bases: TGTGCCAGCTCTCGGGACTGGCCAAACACCATATATTTT.

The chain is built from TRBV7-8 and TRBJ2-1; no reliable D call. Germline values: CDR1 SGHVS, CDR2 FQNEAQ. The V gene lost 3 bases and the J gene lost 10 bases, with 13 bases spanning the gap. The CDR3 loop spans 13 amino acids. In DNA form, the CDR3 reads TGTGCCAGCAGCTTGCGAACTTCATTGGAGCAGTTCTTC. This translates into CASSLRTSLEQFF.

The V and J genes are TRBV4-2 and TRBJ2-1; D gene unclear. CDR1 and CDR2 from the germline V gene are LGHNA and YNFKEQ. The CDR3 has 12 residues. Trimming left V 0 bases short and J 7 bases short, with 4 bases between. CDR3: CASSQDRNEQFF. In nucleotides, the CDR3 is TGTGCCAGCAGCCAAGATAGAAATGAGCAGTTCTTC.

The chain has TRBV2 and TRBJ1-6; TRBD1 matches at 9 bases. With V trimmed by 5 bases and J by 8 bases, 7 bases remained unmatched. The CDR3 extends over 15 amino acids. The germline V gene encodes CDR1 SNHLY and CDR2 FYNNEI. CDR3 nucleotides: TGTGCCAGCAGTATTACAGGGGGCAGTGATTCACCCCTCCACTTT. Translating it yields CASSITGGSDSPLHF.

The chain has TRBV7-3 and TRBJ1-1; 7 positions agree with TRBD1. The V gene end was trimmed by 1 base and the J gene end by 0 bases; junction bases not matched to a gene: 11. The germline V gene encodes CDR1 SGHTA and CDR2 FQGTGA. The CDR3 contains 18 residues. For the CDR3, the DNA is TGTGCCAGCAGCTTAAACAAAGGGGGCGTCCTGATGAACACTGAAGCTTTCTTT. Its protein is CASSLNKGGVLMNTEAFF.

The CDR3, as DNA: TGTGCCAGCAGCCAATCGGATACTAGCTTGAGAGAGACCCAGTACTTC. It specifies CASSQSDTSLRETQYF. J is TRBJ2-5 and V is TRBV16, with D perhaps TRBD2 (6 bases). Trimming removed 0 bases at V and 4 bases at J, with 15 bases between. Germline assignment: CDR1 KGHSY and CDR2 FQNENV. The CDR3 length is 16 residues.

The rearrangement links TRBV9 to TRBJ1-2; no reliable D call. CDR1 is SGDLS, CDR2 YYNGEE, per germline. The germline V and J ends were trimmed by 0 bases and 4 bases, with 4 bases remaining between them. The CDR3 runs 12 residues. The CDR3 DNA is TGTGCCAGCAGCGTAGACGGCTATGGCTACACCTTC. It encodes CASSVDGYGYTF.

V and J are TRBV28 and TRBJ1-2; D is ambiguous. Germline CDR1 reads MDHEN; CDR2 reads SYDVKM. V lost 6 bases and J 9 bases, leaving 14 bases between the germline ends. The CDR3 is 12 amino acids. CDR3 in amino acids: CASRKNYLSYTF. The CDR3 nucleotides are TGTGCCAGCAGGAAAAACTATCTGAGCTACACCTTC.